The clone carrying this T cell receptor (beta chain) has a handful of counts. Antigen specificity is unknown. These data belong to a study of regulatory T cells in long-lasting Graves disease. Findings and caveats of the study: Persistent cases favored TRBV28, TRBJ1-2 and TRBJ2-5. Limited samples may have lowered accuracy. Between persistent patients, a few thousand public clonotypes were shared, exceeding the approximately 990 shared between new patients.

Noted time point: persistent/refractory GD, antithyroid drugs over 5 years with positive TRAb. The TCR library was made from RNA that had been extracted from PBMCs in TRIzol. Graves' disease diagnosis used American Thyroid Association guidelines. Deletions cut 1 base from V and 4 bases from J, with 8 bases between. The length of the CDR3 is 13 residues. The germline CDR1 and CDR2 sequences are SGHAT and FQNNGV. For TCR beta, libraries came from iRepertoire HTBI primers and Arm-PCR of CDR3 regions. TCRdb re-called the multiplex PCR reads through MiXCR, storing one row per CDR3 protein. The sample lists 400,000 to 500,000 distinct CDR3 sequences; 20% to 25% were seen once.

The genes are TRBV11-2 and TRBJ2-7; no definite D call. The sequence was obtained from a female donor with Graves disease. This material consisted of peripheral blood mononuclear cells (PBMCs), taken when the disease was refractory, from a patient treated with antithyroid drugs. CDR3 region: CASSLVMNYEQYF. DNA of the CDR3: TGTGCCAGCAGCTTAGTAATGAATTACGAGCAGTACTTC.